A selection of T cell receptor beta chains follows, all from one sample in a study of spatial heterogeneity in lung cancer. TCRdb passed the 5' RACE reads through MiXCR, listing each CDR3 protein once. This table has about 6,000 distinct CDR3 sequences, about 9.7% appearing once. The material sequenced was lung tumor tissue, taken at surgery. These receptor sequences come from a female donor with early-stage non-small cell lung cancer. Both conserved end residues are part of each CDR3. A D gene is named only where the DNA matches it firmly. Clone size is shown for a subset of rows, as once, few, many or a class of expanded clone.

j_call | clone_size | v_call | d_call | cdr3_aa | cdr3_nt
TRBJ1-1 | many | TRBV14 | TRBD1 | CASSRQGLGTEAFF | TGTGCCAGCAGTCGACAGGGGTTGGGCACTGAAGCTTTCTTT
TRBJ1-2 | medium-sized | TRBV7-2 | . | CASSLVGSTNYGYTF | TGTGCCAGCAGCTTAGTGGGTTCCACCAACTATGGCTACACCTTC
TRBJ1-1 | few | TRBV18 | . | CASSPLYSPEAFF | TGTGCCAGCTCACCCCTATATAGTCCTGAAGCTTTCTTT
TRBJ1-1 | many | TRBV12-3/TRBV12-4 | . | CASSADGFNTEAFF | TGTGCCAGCAGTGCGGACGGATTTAACACTGAAGCTTTCTTT
TRBJ1-1 | medium-sized | TRBV6-1 | . | CASSKWGLGNTEAFF | TGTGCCAGCAGCAAATGGGGTCTGGGGAACACTGAAGCTTTCTTT
TRBJ2-1 | large | TRBV6-1 | . | CASDDPLDSLTYNEQFF | TGTGCCAGCGATGACCCCCTGGACTCCCTTACCTACAATGAGCAGTTCTTC
TRBJ1-5 | medium-sized | TRBV3-1 | . | CASSQDSTGSTNQPQHF | TGTGCCAGCAGCCAAGACTCAACAGGGTCAACCAATCAGCCCCAGCATTTT
TRBJ1-2 | many | TRBV12-3/TRBV12-4 | . | CASSRGPKYGYTF | TGTGCCAGCAGCCGCGGACCAAAATATGGCTACACCTTC
TRBJ1-1 | many | TRBV6-5 | TRBD1 | CASSYSPGQGVTEAFF | TGTGCCAGCAGTTACAGTCCGGGACAGGGGGTCACTGAAGCTTTCTTT
TRBJ2-1 | medium-sized | TRBV6-2/TRBV6-3 | . | CASTPGPYNEQFF | TGTGCCAGCACGCCGGGCCCGTACAATGAGCAGTTCTTC
TRBJ2-2 | few | TRBV7-2 | . | CASSLGFRGPGELFF | TGTGCCAGCAGCTTAGGCTTCCGTGGACCCGGGGAGCTGTTTTTT
TRBJ1-4 | many | TRBV6-6 | . | CATNDGIWEKLFF | TGTGCCACGAATGACGGGATTTGGGAAAAACTGTTTTTT
TRBJ1-2 | few | TRBV27 | . | CASSLSSGDGYTF | TGTGCCAGCAGTTTATCGTCAGGGGATGGCTACACCTTC
TRBJ1-2 | few | TRBV28 | TRBD1 | CASLTTTGPSGYTF | TGTGCCAGCCTTACAACGACAGGGCCTTCTGGCTACACCTTC
TRBJ2-7 | many | TRBV7-9 | TRBD1 | CASSIDRGYSYEQYF | TGTGCCAGCAGCATCGACAGGGGCTACTCCTACGAGCAGTACTTC
TRBJ1-5 | many | TRBV2 | . | CASRISEGSQPQHF | TGTGCCAGCCGAATCAGTGAGGGTTCTCAGCCCCAGCATTTT
TRBJ1-3 | . | TRBV27 | TRBD1 | CASSPTGESGNTIYF | TGTGCCAGCAGTCCCACAGGGGAATCTGGAAACACCATATATTTT
TRBJ1-1 | . | TRBV7-6 | . | CASSSQGYTEAFF | TGTGCCAGCAGCTCGCAGGGCTACACTGAAGCTTTCTTT
TRBJ1-5 | medium-sized | TRBV7-2 | . | CASSPNRGSNQPQHF | TGTGCCAGCAGCCCAAACCGGGGCAGCAATCAGCCCCAGCATTTT
TRBJ1-2 | medium-sized | TRBV30 | TRBD1 | CAWSAPGQTNYGYTF | TGTGCCTGGAGTGCTCCGGGACAGACTAACTATGGCTACACCTTC
TRBJ1-1 | few | TRBV29-1 | . | CSYDLTGEVSAFF | TGCAGCTACGATCTGACAGGCGAAGTTTCGGCTTTCTTT
TRBJ1-2 | many | TRBV12-3/TRBV12-4 | . | CASSFRGGYTF | TGTGCCAGCAGTTTTAGGGGAGGCTACACCTTC
TRBJ1-2 | medium-sized | TRBV27 | TRBD1 | CASSPVGLGQHGYTF | TGTGCCAGCAGTCCGGTCGGGCTGGGACAGCATGGCTACACCTTC
TRBJ1-6 | many | TRBV2 | TRBD1 | CASKGTGSSYNSPLHF | TGTGCCAGCAAAGGGACAGGGAGCTCCTATAATTCACCCCTCCACTTT
TRBJ2-5 | medium-sized | TRBV10-3 | TRBD2 | CAINPSGMVEETQYF | TGTGCCATCAACCCTAGCGGGATGGTTGAAGAGACCCAGTACTTC
TRBJ2-4 | many | TRBV28 | TRBD2 | CASSLVGGAVNIQYF | TGTGCCAGCAGTTTAGTCGGGGGGGCCGTGAACATTCAGTACTTC
TRBJ2-5 | . | TRBV7-2 | TRBD2 | CASSLARLAETQYF | TGTGCCAGCAGCTTAGCCCGACTAGCGGAGACCCAGTACTTC
TRBJ2-3 | few | TRBV5-1 | TRBD2 | CASSLDTGTSKQYF | TGCGCCAGCAGCTTGGATACCGGGACTAGCAAGCAGTATTTT
TRBJ2-5 | medium-sized | TRBV19 | . | CASSIGWTLGYETQYF | TGTGCCAGTAGTATCGGCTGGACCCTAGGGTACGAGACCCAGTACTTC
TRBJ1-6 | medium-sized | TRBV4-3 | . | CASSQDGRDSPLHF | TGCGCCAGCAGCCAAGATGGTCGGGATTCACCCCTCCACTTT
TRBJ1-2 | medium-sized | TRBV4-3 | TRBD1 | CASSQEIGFRGYGYTF | TGCGCCAGCAGCCAAGAAATTGGGTTCAGGGGGTATGGCTACACCTTC
TRBJ2-3 | few | TRBV9 | . | CASSALEIRTDTQYF | TGTGCCAGCAGCGCCCTAGAAATCCGCACAGATACGCAGTATTTT
TRBJ1-5 | . | TRBV28 | . | CASSSGGDHQPQHF | TGTGCCAGCAGTTCGGGGGGGGACCATCAGCCCCAGCATTTT
TRBJ2-5 | many | TRBV3-1 | . | CASSHPRGAAPKETQYF | TGTGCCAGCAGCCACCCCCGGGGGGCCGCCCCCAAAGAGACCCAGTACTTC
TRBJ1-2 | few | TRBV21-1 | . | CASSKETSGTDNYGYTF | TGTGCCAGCAGCAAAGAGACCTCCGGGACAGATAACTATGGCTACACCTTC
TRBJ1-1 | many | TRBV29-1 | . | CSVVLNTEAFF | TGCAGCGTTGTGCTGAACACTGAAGCTTTCTTT
TRBJ2-3 | many | TRBV5-1 | . | CASSRLEGGTDTQYF | TGCGCCAGCAGCCGCTTAGAAGGGGGTACAGATACGCAGTATTTT